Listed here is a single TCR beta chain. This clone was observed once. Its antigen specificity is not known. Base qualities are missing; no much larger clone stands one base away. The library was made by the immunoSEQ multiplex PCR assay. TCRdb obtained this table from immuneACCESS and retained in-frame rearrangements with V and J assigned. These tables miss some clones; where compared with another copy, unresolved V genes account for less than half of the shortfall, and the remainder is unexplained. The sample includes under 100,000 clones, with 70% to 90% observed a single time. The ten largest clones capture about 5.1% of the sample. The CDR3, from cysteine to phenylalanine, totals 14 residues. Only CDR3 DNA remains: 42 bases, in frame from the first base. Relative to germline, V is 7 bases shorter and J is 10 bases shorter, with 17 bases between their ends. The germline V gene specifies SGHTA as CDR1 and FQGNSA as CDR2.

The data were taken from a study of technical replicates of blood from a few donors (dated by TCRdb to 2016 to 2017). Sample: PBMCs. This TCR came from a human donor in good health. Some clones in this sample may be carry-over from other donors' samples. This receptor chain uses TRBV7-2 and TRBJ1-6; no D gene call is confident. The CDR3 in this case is CASTLDPVDSPLHF. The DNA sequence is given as TGTGCCAGCACCCTAGACCCAGTCGACTCACCCCTCCACTTT. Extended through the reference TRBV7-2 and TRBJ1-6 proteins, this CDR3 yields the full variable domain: GAGVSQSPSNKVTEKGKDVELRCDPISGHTALYWYRQSLGQGLEFLIYFQGNSAPDKSGLPSDRFSAERTGGSVSTLTIQRTQQEDSAVYLCASTLDPVDSPLHFGNGTRLTVT.